This paragraph covers one T cell receptor (beta chain) sequence. Participants spanned ages about 18 to 100 years and resided in roughly 22 US areas. Donors in Cohort 3 who had recovered were those with two negative PCRs, healthcare professional clearance, or resolution of their symptoms. The source of the sample is a study of blood T cell repertoires in COVID-19. The V gene's germline CDR1 is SGHRS and CDR2 YFSETQ. Trimming took 4 bases from V and 2 from J, leaving 10 bases between them. CDR3 length equals 13 residues. Per the original methods: Cell counts per sample came from amplifying reference gene primers. The table came from immunoSEQ multiplex PCR; TCRdb's copy has only in-frame clones and leaves some out. D and trimming were read from the DNA, whereas the V and J calls and clone size are those reported in that table. The table includes 350,000 to 450,000 clones, around 89% detected once.

The source is a man aged 30 to 45 who had recovered from COVID-19. Sequenced input: PBMCs or T cells enriched from blood (not recorded which). The chain couples TRBV5-1 to TRBJ2-7; D might be TRBD2 (6 bases). For the CDR3, the DNA is TGCGCCAGCAGCCGGGACTCAACCTACGAGCAGTACTTC. Its translation is CASSRDSTYEQYF.